The 2 T cell receptor beta chains below come from one sample, sequenced in a study of cytomegalovirus exposure and HLA in healthy donors (dated by TCRdb to about 2017). Library method: the immunoSEQ multiplex PCR assay. The multiplex PCR relied on a mix of 60 forward primers for TCR Vbeta segments and 13 reverse primers for TCR Jbeta segments. Not all clones reach the TCRdb copy of this immuneACCESS table, which keeps in-frame sequences only. Checked studies attribute under half of the gap to unresolved V genes and leave the rest unexplained. This sample is represented by 190,000 or so clones; 70% to 80% of them were singletons. The ten largest make up approximately 0.4% of the sample. Sequenced input: PBMCs. These receptors were collected from a male donor in good health and CMV-seropositive.

As concerns this clone: A junction end diverges from the germline sequence, so it may reflect a read error. The J gene is TRBJ1-2, the V gene TRBV10-3, with D perhaps TRBD1 (5 bases). From germline, CDR1 is ENHRY and CDR2 SYGVKD. CDR3 length: 14 residues. The CDR3 reads CAISESEGTYGHTF. DNA of the CDR3: TGTGCCATCAGTGAGTCGGAGGGGACCTATGGCCACACCTTC.

The chain is built from TRBV28 and TRBJ2-3, with D maybe TRBD1 (6 bases). Germline values: CDR1 MDHEN, CDR2 SYDVKM. The V and J ends lost 4 bases and 4 bases respectively, with 12 bases between them. This CDR3 contains 14 residues. The CDR3 is CASSSGGNADTQYF. The CDR3 DNA reads TGTGCCAGCAGTTCTGGGGGCAACGCAGATACGCAGTATTTT. Variable domain in full (rest from reference TRBV28 and TRBJ2-3): DVKVTQSSRYLVKRTGEKVFLECVQDMDHENMFWYRQDPGLGLRLIYFSYDVKMKEKGDIPEGYSVSREKKERFSLILESASTNQTSMYLCASSSGGNADTQYFGPGTRLTVL.